This TCR beta chain appears in the sequencing data of a study of CD8+ T cells in alopecia areata. Study as a whole: Among treated patients, oral tofacitinib was administered at 5 to 10 mg twice daily. For treated patients, severity scores reflected the percentage of scalp area affected.

CDR1 is SSHAT, CDR2 FNYEAQ, per germline (reference sequence). V shed 3 bases, J shed 3 bases, and the junction held 6 bases outside the gene matches. CDR3 length: 15 amino acids. Extraction and reverse transcription of RNA yielded cDNA as the sequencing template. Only in-frame clones appear in the TCRdb table, and some are missing; sequencing was by immunoSEQ multiplex PCR. This sample carries 150,000 to 200,000 clones, around three fifths of them seen once, and the ten largest clones take 0.85% to 1.3%. Specified treatment: oral pan-JAK inhibitor, 5-10 mg twice daily. The receptor's source is a human donor with alopecia areata. The chain is built from TRBV7-7 and TRBJ2-5, with 8 bases identical to TRBD1. Source: CD4+ T cells sorted from blood, taken at week 24, from a patient treated with tofacitinib. The CDR3 is CASSFGDRMEETQYF. DNA for the CDR3: TGTGCCAGCAGCTTCGGGGACAGGATGGAAGAGACCCAGTACTTC. The full variable domain, rest sourced from reference TRBV7-7 and TRBJ2-5, is GAGVSQSPRYKVTKRGQDVTLRCDPISSHATLYWYQQALGQGPEFLTYFNYEAQPDKSGLPSDRFSAERPEGSISTLTIQRTEQRDSAMYRCASSFGDRMEETQYFGPGTRLLVL.